Shown below are 26 T cell receptor beta chains from a single sample sequenced in a study of PD-L1 blockade in urothelial cancer. This sample's time point: pretreatment peripheral blood. The protocol was immunoSEQ multiplex PCR, while the TCRdb copy is restricted to in-frame clones and leaves out a portion. The data contain about 74,000 clones, 75% to 90% of them seen just once; the ten biggest clones take up roughly 4.7%. This material consisted of PBMCs, taken around atezolizumab (anti-PD-L1) treatment. The receptors shown here come from a man aged 70-80 years with urothelial cancer.

This chain connects TRBV28 to TRBJ2-5, with a tentative D call TRBD1 (6 bases). From germline, CDR1 is MDHEN and CDR2 SYDVKM. This CDR3 is 15 amino acids long. The V gene lost 2 bases and the J gene lost 4 bases, with 14 bases spanning the gap. The CDR3 nucleotides read TGTGCCAGCAGTTTAAGGGACACGACACGAGAGACCCAGTACTTC. Residues: CASSLRDTTRETQYF.

The V and J genes are TRBV5-1 and TRBJ2-7, with 10 bases lining up with TRBD2. The CDR3 length is 16 residues. CDR1 is SGHRS, CDR2 YFSETQ, per germline. V was clipped by 6 bases and J by 2 bases; unmatched bases: 11. Written as DNA, the CDR3 is TGCGCCAGCACTCGGGAACTAGCGGGGAATCCCTACGAGCAGTACTTC. Its translation is CASTRELAGNPYEQYF.

The V call is TRBV6-5, the J call TRBJ1-5; a weak D match, TRBD1 (6 bases). CDR3 length: 14 amino acids. Trimming took off 6 bases at V and 4 bases at J, with 13 bases between the two ends. The V gene's germline CDR1 is MNHEY and CDR2 SVGAGI. The DNA for the CDR3 is TGTGCCAGCAGAGAGGGGGGGGCGAATCAGCCCCAGCATTTT. It is translated as CASREGGANQPQHF.

This chain uses TRBV28 with TRBJ2-7, with TRBD2 identical over 8 bases. The germline V gene has CDR1 MDHEN and CDR2 SYDVKM. The ends lost 3 bases at V and 5 bases at J; junction bases unmatched: 12. The CDR3 extends over 16 amino acids. The CDR3 protein is CASSFPGGGSLDEQYF. In nucleotides, the CDR3 is TGTGCCAGCAGTTTCCCCGGGGGGGGATCCCTCGACGAGCAGTACTTC.

This chain joins TRBV19 and TRBJ1-5; 9 bases are a match to TRBD1. Germline CDR1 and CDR2: LNHDA and SQIVND (reference sequence). This CDR3 has 13 residues. The V and J ends lost 9 bases and 4 bases, in that order; junction bases with no gene match: 4. Here the CDR3 reads CASGTGRNQPQHF. In DNA, the CDR3 is TGTGCCAGCGGGACAGGGAGGAATCAGCCCCAGCATTTT.

The chain employs TRBV12-5 and TRBJ2-7; 7 nucleotides line up with TRBD2. Per germline, CDR1 LGHNT and CDR2 FRNRAP. There are 18 residues in the CDR3. Trimming took 6 bases from V and 0 from J; bases not matched to a gene: 17. CDR3: CASGVVLAGLRSSYEQYF. For the CDR3, the DNA is TGTGCTAGTGGCGTGGTATTAGCGGGTCTGAGGAGCTCCTACGAGCAGTACTTC.

The V gene is TRBV5-5, the J gene TRBJ1-2; 7 bases line up with TRBD1. CDR3 length equals 14 residues. The germline V gene encodes CDR1 SGHKS and CDR2 YYEKEE (reference sequence). Trimming at V came to 0 bases and at J to 5 bases, leaving 4 bases not matched to a gene. CDR3 in DNA: TGTGCCAGCAGCTTGGAAGGGACAGTATATGGCTACACCTTC. Residues: CASSLEGTVYGYTF.

The genes are TRBV5-5 and TRBJ2-5, with TRBD2 matching over 10 bases. The germline gives CDR1 SGHKS, CDR2 YYEKEE (reference sequence). The CDR3 contains 16 residues. The V segment lost 6 bases and the J segment 3 bases; nucleotides outside the gene matches: 11. CDR3 coding DNA: TGTGCCAGCACCCTGATTAGCGGGAGGAGGGAAGAGACCCAGTACTTC. Protein sequence: CASTLISGRREETQYF.

The chain joins TRBV14 to TRBJ2-1, with a tentative D call TRBD2 (6 bases). The ends were cut back, 2 bases at V and 4 bases at J, with 12 bases in the middle. Per the germline V gene, CDR1 is SGHDN and CDR2 is FVKESK. The CDR3 runs to 15 residues. CDR3: CASSQLGGWYNEQFF. The CDR3 coding sequence is TGTGCCAGCAGCCAATTAGGAGGGTGGTACAATGAGCAGTTCTTC.

The count of this clone is one. This chain connects TRBV6-6 to TRBJ2-7, with TRBD1 identical over 7 bases. This CDR3 contains 14 residues. Germline-derived CDR1 and CDR2 are MNHNY and SVGAGI (reference sequence). V was clipped by 7 bases and J by 3 bases; unmatched bases: 9. The DNA for the CDR3 is TGTGCCAGCACTGACCTGAGGGGGCACTACGAGCAGTACTTC. Translating gives CASTDLRGHYEQYF.

J is TRBJ2-7 and V is TRBV6-1, with D unclear. The V end lost 0 bases, the J end lost 5 bases, and 11 bases lay between the germline ends. CDR3 length: 14 residues. Germline lookup yields CDR1 MNHNS and CDR2 SASEGT. The CDR3 reads CASSEALQADEQYF. The CDR3 region has the DNA TGTGCCAGCAGTGAAGCGCTTCAGGCAGACGAGCAGTACTTC.

The DNA of the CDR3 is TGTGCCTGGAATCGTCTAGCGAGTTACAATGAGCAGTTCTTC. Its protein product is CAWNRLASYNEQFF. This chain uses TRBV30 with TRBJ2-1, with a weak D call TRBD2 (6 bases). The CDR3 spans 14 residues. Deletions cut 4 bases from V and 4 bases from J, with 14 bases between. The germline V gene encodes CDR1 GTSNPN and CDR2 SVGIG (reference sequence).

This rearrangement joins TRBV30 to TRBJ2-5; D is uncertain. V lost 0 bases and J lost 5, with 10 bases in between. The CDR3 is 13 amino acids. Germline values: CDR1 GTSNPN, CDR2 SVGIG (reference sequence). CDR3 DNA sequence: TGTGCCTGGAGTGTAAGCCTATCGGAGACCCAGTACTTC. Encoded protein: CAWSVSLSETQYF.

The CDR3 sequence is CASSTLGGVVNEQFF. For the CDR3, the DNA is TGTGCCAGTAGTACCCTCGGAGGGGTGGTCAATGAGCAGTTCTTC. The chain is built from TRBV19 and TRBJ2-1; a weak D match, TRBD2 (6 bases). The CDR3 has 15 residues. Germline CDR1 is LNHDA and CDR2 is SQIVND (reference sequence). The V gene lost 4 bases and the J gene lost 6 bases, with 16 bases spanning the gap.

The V gene is TRBV18, the J gene TRBJ1-1; 7 bases match TRBD1. With 1 base clipped from V and 4 bases from J, the junction kept 9 bases outside the gene matches. The CDR3 consists of 16 residues. Germline V gene lookup returns CDR1 KGHSH and CDR2 LQKENI. CDR3 nucleotides: TGTGCCAGCTCACCACAGGGGGCTTTTGGATTCACTGAAGCTTTCTTT. This translates into CASSPQGAFGFTEAFF.

This clone was counted a single time. The chain has TRBV5-1 and TRBJ1-1; TRBD1 matches 7 bases. Germline CDR1 and CDR2: SGHRS and YFSETQ. Trimming took 5 bases from V and 2 from J; bases not matched to a gene: 9. The CDR3 is 15 amino acids. The CDR3 DNA sequence: TGCGCCAGCAGGCCGCCTGGGACAGCTAACACTGAAGCTTTCTTT. Protein product: CASRPPGTANTEAFF.

This sequence joins TRBV28 and TRBJ1-1, with 7 bases identical to TRBD1. V trimming: 5 bases; J trimming: 7 bases; junction bases outside the gene matches: 10. CDR1 and CDR2 from the germline V gene are MDHEN and SYDVKM. CDR3 length: 14 residues. This CDR3 is CASSDDGTEHEAFF. Here the CDR3 DNA reads TGTGCCAGCAGTGATGACGGGACAGAACATGAAGCTTTCTTT.

This rearrangement joins TRBV19 to TRBJ2-1; 8 bases are shared with TRBD2. This CDR3 region has 15 residues. After removal of 6 bases from V and 2 bases from J, the junction contained 6 bases not matched to a gene. The V gene's germline CDR1 is LNHDA and CDR2 SQIVND (reference sequence). The chain's CDR3 is CASSLAGAPYNEQFF. CDR3 DNA sequence: TGTGCCAGTAGCCTAGCGGGCGCCCCCTACAATGAGCAGTTCTTC.

The chain has TRBV5-6 and TRBJ2-1; 12 bases match TRBD2. The ends lost 2 bases at V and 4 bases at J; junction bases unmatched: 13. From germline, CDR1 is SGHDT and CDR2 YYEEEE. This CDR3 is 19 amino acids long. This CDR3 reads CASSLRTSGIGGSYNEQFF. CDR3 coding DNA: TGTGCCAGCAGCTTACGGACTAGCGGGATAGGGGGGAGTTACAATGAGCAGTTCTTC.

The chain recombines TRBV10-3 with TRBJ2-3; TRBD2 is a possible D gene (6 bases). Germline CDR1 ENHRY, CDR2 SYGVKD. Between the trimmed V and J ends, which lost 0 bases and 6 bases, there was a span of 10 bases. CDR3 size: 14 residues. CDR3 nucleotides: TGTGCCATCAGTGAGTCCGAGGGGAGGGATACGCAGTATTTT. Translated, it gives CAISESEGRDTQYF.

This clone was found once. V is TRBV6-1 and J is TRBJ1-3; weak D call: TRBD1 (5 bases). The germline V and J ends were trimmed by 11 bases and 0 bases, with 11 bases remaining between them. Germline V gives CDR1 MNHNS, CDR2 SASEGT. The CDR3 extends over 13 amino acids. CDR3 nucleotides: TGTGCCGGCTCGGACAACTCTGGAAACACCATATATTTT. This gives the protein CAGSDNSGNTIYF.

This chain links TRBV29-1 with TRBJ2-5, with TRBD2 identical over 15 bases. V gave up 5 bases and J gave up 4 bases; unmatched junction bases: 5. This CDR3 region has 15 residues. CDR1 is SQVTM and CDR2 is ANQGSEA in the germline V gene. The CDR3 DNA is TGCAGCGTTTCCGGGACTAGCGGGAGGCGAGAGACCCAGTACTTC. Protein sequence: CSVSGTSGRRETQYF.

The CDR3 sequence is CASSEGGARQVIADQPQHF. The CDR3, as DNA: TGTGCCAGCAGTGAGGGGGGGGCTAGACAGGTCATAGCCGATCAGCCCCAGCATTTT. V gene TRBV2 combines with J gene TRBJ1-5; tentative D call: TRBD1 (6 bases). V shed 3 bases and J shed 5 bases, with 26 bases lying between them. The CDR3 has 19 residues. CDR1 is SNHLY, CDR2 FYNNEI, per germline.

The chain recombines TRBV7-3 with TRBJ2-7, with D possibly TRBD2 on 6 matching bases. Trimming removed 2 bases at V and 3 bases at J, with 14 bases between. The CDR3 runs 15 residues. Germline values: CDR1 SGHTA, CDR2 FQGTGA. The CDR3 sequence is CASSLGGAGSYEQYF. CDR3 sequence (DNA): TGTGCCAGCAGCTTAGGAGGGGCGGGTAGCTACGAGCAGTACTTC.

The chain uses TRBV9 and TRBJ1-2; a weak D match, TRBD1 (5 bases). Germline CDR1 reads SGDLS; CDR2 reads YYNGEE. The CDR3 sequence is 14 residues long. V shed 0 bases and J shed 7 bases, with 13 bases lying between them. CDR3 in amino acids: CASSVDGGLGGYTF. In DNA, the CDR3 is TGTGCCAGCAGCGTAGATGGGGGACTTGGTGGCTACACCTTC.

The chain links TRBV28 to TRBJ2-7; TRBD1 might be the D (6 bases). The CDR3 has 15 amino acids. Germline values: CDR1 MDHEN, CDR2 SYDVKM. Trimming removed 5 bases at V and 1 base at J, with 15 bases between. The CDR3: CASSLRQAYSYEQYF. In nucleotides, the CDR3 is TGTGCCAGCAGTCTTAGACAGGCCTATTCCTACGAGCAGTACTTC.